The sample holds many counts of the clone carrying this T cell receptor beta chain. What it recognizes is unknown. This sample stems from a study of post-analysis software for immune sequencing data. Study findings and constraints: There were five or six TRBV segments more frequent in patients than controls, and TRBV5-6, TRBV5-1 and TRBV20-1 were among them.

V dropped 4 bases and J dropped 5 bases, with 9 bases sitting between them. CDR3 length: 12 amino acids. CDR1 and CDR2 from the germline V gene are SGHRS and YFSETQ. Built from TCR beta cDNA, the libraries had unique molecular identifiers in them. TCRdb re-called the PCR reads with MiXCR, one entry per CDR3 protein. The sample contains around 200,000 distinct CDR3 sequences, roughly 28% of which appear only once. Material for sequencing was blood. This chain connects TRBV5-1 to TRBJ2-5, with D tentatively TRBD1 (7 bases). The source is a girl younger than 18 with multiple sclerosis. Here the CDR3 reads CASSAGGETQYF. CDR3 nucleotide sequence: TGCGCCAGCAGCGCAGGGGGGGAGACCCAGTACTTC.